This entry lists 11 T cell receptor beta chains sequenced from one sample in a study of T cells in Graves' hyperthyroidism and ophthalmopathy (dated by TCRdb to between 2018 and 2021). Library prep was done by multiplex PCR. For sequencing, an Illumina HiSeq 2000 was employed. TCR beta CDR3 regions were amplified from RNA transcripts. A first-round RT-PCR of the TCR CDR3 used the HTBI primer set with the Qiagen OneStep RT-PCR kit. TCRdb itself trimmed the public reads at Q25 with fastp, ran MiXCR and retained productive beta chains. Under each unique CDR3 protein, matching rows form one entry showing the most common genes and DNA. The sample data list some 580,000 distinct CDR3 sequences, and roughly 16% of these were observed just once. The ten top clones hold around 3.5% of the sample. Material: blood. The receptors shown here come from a middle-aged woman with Graves' ophthalmopathy.

This chain links TRBV7-9 with TRBJ2-1; 10 bases are shared with TRBD2. Looked up from germline, CDR1 is SEHNR and CDR2 is FQNEAQ (reference sequence). CDR3 length equals 15 residues. J gave up 7 bases and V 2 bases, and 5 bases lay outside the gene matches. CDR3 DNA: TGTGCCAGCAGCTTACATCTAGCGGGAGTGAATGAGCAGTTCTTC. Protein: CASSLHLAGVNEQFF.

This chain uses TRBV5-1 with TRBJ1-2; unclear D gene. CDR1 is SGHRS, CDR2 YFSETQ, per germline. The CDR3 length is 14 residues. V was trimmed by 3 bases and J by 2 bases, leaving 11 bases between them. The CDR3 bases are TGCGCCAGCAGCTCACAGTGGGGAAACTATGGCTACACCTTC. This translates into CASSSQWGNYGYTF.

V and J are TRBV2 and TRBJ1-5; 7 bases fit TRBD1. This CDR3 is 13 amino acids long. The trim removed 7 bases at V and 3 bases at J, leaving 3 bases unmatched. CDR1 and CDR2 (germline): SNHLY, FYNNEI. The chain's CDR3 is CASKGTVNQPQHF. Written as DNA, the CDR3 is TGTGCCAGCAAGGGGACAGTCAATCAGCCCCAGCATTTT.

This clonotype was counted at least ten times. J is TRBJ2-1 and V is TRBV20-1; 8 bases match TRBD2. Germline V gene sequence: CDR1 DFQATT, CDR2 SNEGSKA (reference sequence). The CDR3 covers 15 residues. With 0 bases clipped from V and 4 bases from J, the junction kept 5 bases outside the gene matches. Written as DNA, the CDR3 is TGCAGTGCTAGAGAGGGTAGCGGGGAATACAATGAGCAGTTCTTC. Protein: CSAREGSGEYNEQFF.

V usage is TRBV4-1 and J usage is TRBJ1-4; no clear D. The CDR3 totals 12 residues. Deletions cut 4 bases from V and 12 bases from J, with 12 bases between. Germline V gives CDR1 MGHRA, CDR2 YSYEKL. The chain's CDR3 is CASSPLGDELFF. CDR3 DNA: TGCGCCAGCAGCCCACTTGGGGATGAACTGTTTTTT.

Ten or more counts support this clonotype. V is TRBV6-1 and J is TRBJ2-5, with D tentatively TRBD1 or TRBD2 (6 bases each). CDR1 MNHNS and CDR2 SASEGT come from the germline V gene. Trimming pared 8 bases from V and 4 bases from J, leaving 17 bases between. The CDR3 sequence is 14 residues long. CDR3 sequence reads: CASWGAPPAETQYF. As DNA, the CDR3 is TGTGCCAGCTGGGGGGCTCCCCCGGCAGAGACCCAGTACTTC.

The chain carries TRBV5-1 and TRBJ2-5; TRBD2 might be the D (5 bases). Trimming shortened V by 1 base and J by 3 bases, and 10 bases separated the two germline ends. The CDR3 is made up of 14 amino acids. Germline V gene data show CDR1 as SGHRS and CDR2 as YFSETQ. The CDR3 region has the DNA TGCGCCAGCAGCTTGCTACGGGGAGAAGAGACCCAGTACTTC. Its protein is CASSLLRGEETQYF.

This clonotype turned up a few times. The chain employs TRBV14 and TRBJ2-5; possible D gene TRBD1, 6 bases. The CDR3 extends over 15 amino acids. The V gene's germline CDR1 is SGHDN and CDR2 FVKESK. Trimming left V 4 bases short and J 4 bases short, with 16 bases between. CDR3 loop: CASSRGDNVVETQYF. The CDR3 coding sequence is TGTGCCAGCAGCCGTGGGGACAACGTAGTAGAGACCCAGTACTTC.

This clonotype was counted ten times or more. The chain uses TRBV15 and TRBJ2-7, with TRBD2 matching 11 bases. Looked up from germline, CDR1 is LNHNV and CDR2 is YYDKDF (reference sequence). The trim removed 1 base at V and 0 bases at J, leaving 2 bases unmatched. This CDR3 region has 16 residues. The CDR3 nucleotides are TGTGCCACCAGCAGAGGGGGACTAGCGGACTCCTACGAGCAGTACTTC. This encodes CATSRGGLADSYEQYF.

This clonotype was recorded many times. The genes are TRBV12-3 or TRBV12-4 and TRBJ1-6; D may be TRBD1 (5 bases). Between the trimmed V and J ends, which lost 5 bases and 6 bases, there was a span of 14 bases. This CDR3 comprises 15 residues. The CDR3 region is CASSRRDGLNSPLHF. The DNA of the CDR3 is TGTGCCAGCAGTCGTCGGGACGGTCTTAATTCACCCCTCCACTTT.

This clonotype was counted at least ten times. The rearrangement joins TRBV3-1 to TRBJ1-1; TRBD1 agrees at 7 bases. This CDR3 is 14 amino acids long. V lost 5 bases to trimming and J lost 6 bases; unmatched junction nucleotides: 9. CDR1 and CDR2 from the germline V gene are LGHDT and YNNKEL (reference sequence). In DNA, the CDR3 is TGTGCCAGCAGCTCATACAGGGGTGTAGCTGAAGCTTTCTTT. Amino acid sequence: CASSSYRGVAEAFF. The whole variable domain, filled in from reference TRBV3-1 and TRBJ1-1, reads DTAVSQTPKYLVTQMGNDKSIKCEQNLGHDTMYWYKQDSKKFLKIMFSYNNKELIINETVPNRFSPKSPDKAHLNLHINSLELGDSAVYFCASSSYRGVAEAFFGQGTRLTVV.